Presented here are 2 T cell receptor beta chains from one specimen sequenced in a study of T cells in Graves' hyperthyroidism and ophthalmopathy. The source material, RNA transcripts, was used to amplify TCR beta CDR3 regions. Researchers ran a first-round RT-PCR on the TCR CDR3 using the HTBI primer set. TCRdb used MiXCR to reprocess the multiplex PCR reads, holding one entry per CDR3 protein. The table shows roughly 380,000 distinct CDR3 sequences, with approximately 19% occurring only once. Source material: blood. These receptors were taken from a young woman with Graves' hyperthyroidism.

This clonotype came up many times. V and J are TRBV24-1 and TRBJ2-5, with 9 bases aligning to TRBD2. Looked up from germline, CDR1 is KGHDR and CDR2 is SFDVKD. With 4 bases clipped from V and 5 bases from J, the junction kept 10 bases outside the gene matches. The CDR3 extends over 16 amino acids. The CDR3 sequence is CATSEPKASGKETQYF. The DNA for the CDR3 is TGTGCCACCAGTGAACCTAAGGCTAGCGGGAAGGAGACCCAGTACTTC.

In DNA form, the CDR3 reads TGTGCCAGCAACTTAGGTCAGCAAGAGACCCAGTACTTC. Its translation: CASNLGQQETQYF. The genes are TRBV6-1 and TRBJ2-5, with no clear D. The CDR3 consists of 13 residues. Deletions cut 7 bases from V and 2 bases from J, with 11 bases between. Germline loops: CDR1 MNHNS, CDR2 SASEGT.